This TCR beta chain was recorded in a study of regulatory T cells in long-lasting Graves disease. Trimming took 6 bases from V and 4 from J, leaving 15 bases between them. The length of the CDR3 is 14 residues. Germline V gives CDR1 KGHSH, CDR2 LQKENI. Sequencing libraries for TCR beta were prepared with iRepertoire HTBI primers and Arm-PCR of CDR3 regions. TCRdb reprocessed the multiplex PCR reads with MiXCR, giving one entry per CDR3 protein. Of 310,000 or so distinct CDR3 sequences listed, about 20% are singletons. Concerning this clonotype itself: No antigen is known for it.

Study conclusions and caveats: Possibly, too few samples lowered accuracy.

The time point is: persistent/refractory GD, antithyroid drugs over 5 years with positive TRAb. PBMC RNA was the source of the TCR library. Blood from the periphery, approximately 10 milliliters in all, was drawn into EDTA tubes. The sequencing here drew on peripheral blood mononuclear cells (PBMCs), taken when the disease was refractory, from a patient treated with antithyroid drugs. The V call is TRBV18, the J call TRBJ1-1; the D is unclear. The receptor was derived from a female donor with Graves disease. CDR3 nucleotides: TGTGCCAGCTCTCCCCCGATAGGGATCACTGAAGCTTTCTTT. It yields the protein CASSPPIGITEAFF.